The next 27 T cell receptor beta chains were all read from a single sample in a study of T cell repertoires in cytomegalovirus infection. A single record per CDR3 protein comes from TCRdb applying MiXCR to the reads. This sample has a few hundred thousand distinct CDR3 sequences, with 15% to 20% found just once. Sample: PBMCs. The source of these receptors is a human donor in good health (CMV status not recorded). Some clones in this sample may be carry-over from other donors' samples.

This clonotype has at least ten counts. V usage is TRBV27 and J usage is TRBJ2-7; D remains unclear. The ends were cut back, 4 bases at V and 1 base at J, with 14 bases in the middle. CDR3 size: 15 residues. Germline assignment: CDR1 MNHEY and CDR2 SMNVEV (reference sequence). DNA for the CDR3: TGTGCCAGCAGTTCGGTCAGAAAAGCATCCTACGAGCAGTACTTC. The encoded protein is CASSSVRKASYEQYF.

There are many counts of this clonotype. The rearrangement links TRBV4-1 to TRBJ2-1; maybe TRBD2 (6 bases). CDR1 and CDR2 (germline): MGHRA, YSYEKL. V gave up 0 bases and J gave up 1 base, with 16 bases separating them. The CDR3 runs 18 residues. CDR3 in amino acids: CASSQEGVGDLSYNEQFF. CDR3 coding DNA: TGCGCCAGCAGCCAAGAGGGGGTAGGGGACTTGTCCTACAATGAGCAGTTCTTC.

The V and J genes are TRBV20-1 and TRBJ2-3; D may be TRBD1 (5 bases). The V end was cut by 3 bases, the J end by 9 bases, with 19 bases between. The V gene's germline CDR1 is DFQATT and CDR2 SNEGSKA (reference sequence). CDR3 length: 14 residues. CDR3 sequence reads: CSASPAVQGVTQYF. The CDR3 coding sequence is TGCAGTGCTAGTCCGGCCGTCCAAGGGGTAACGCAGTATTTT.

This clonotype came up a few times. This chain joins TRBV20-1 and TRBJ1-2; a possible D gene is TRBD1 (6 bases). Germline V gene lookup returns CDR1 DFQATT and CDR2 SNEGSKA (reference sequence). With 0 bases removed from V and 2 bases from J, the gap between germline ends came to 10 bases. This CDR3 has 14 residues. CDR3 DNA: TGCAGTGCTAGAGAGGGGGCCCTCAACTATGGCTACACCTTC. Translated: CSAREGALNYGYTF.

V and J are TRBV20-1 and TRBJ1-2; 8 nucleotides agree with TRBD1. The germline gives CDR1 DFQATT, CDR2 SNEGSKA (reference sequence). The CDR3 is 11 residues long. The V segment lost 6 bases and the J segment 4 bases; nucleotides outside the gene matches: 1. This CDR3 is CSATGGYGYTF. The DNA of the CDR3 is TGCAGTGCCACAGGGGGCTATGGCTACACCTTC.

This clonotype appeared a few times. V and J are TRBV19 and TRBJ2-6; no firm D call. CDR3 length: 18 residues. Germline V gene data show CDR1 as LNHDA and CDR2 as SQIVND (reference sequence). Trimming pared 1 base from V and 4 bases from J, leaving 17 bases between. In DNA, the CDR3 is TGTGCCAGTAGTATAGGAGATGGAGTGGGTTTCGGGGCCAACGTCCTGACTTTC. Amino acid sequence: CASSIGDGVGFGANVLTF.

The chain is built from TRBV14 and TRBJ1-2; D not certain. CDR1 and CDR2 from the germline V gene are SGHDN and FVKESK. V was pared by 5 bases and J by 0 bases, with 22 bases between. This CDR3 comprises 18 residues. CDR3 bases: TGTGCCAGCAGCGACCCCCAGGACCTCTATACGGCTAACTATGGCTACACCTTC. This translates into CASSDPQDLYTANYGYTF.

This clonotype was detected a few times. This sequence joins TRBV28 and TRBJ1-2; D uncertain. The germline CDR1 and CDR2 sequences are MDHEN and SYDVKM. The CDR3 spans 16 residues. Trimming cost V 3 bases and J 5 bases, with 19 bases left between them. In DNA form, the CDR3 reads TGTGCCAGCAGTTTTTTTTCGCTGCGACACCAATATGGCTACACCTTC. As protein: CASSFFSLRHQYGYTF.

The chain carries TRBV11-2 and TRBJ2-1; 10 nucleotides line up with TRBD2. The ends lost 4 bases at V and 4 bases at J; junction bases unmatched: 10. This CDR3 comprises 17 residues. Germline CDR1 SGHAT, CDR2 FQNNGV. The CDR3 DNA is TGTGCCAGCAGCTCCCCTCTAGCGGGGGTCCTTTACAATGAGCAGTTCTTC. Translation gives CASSSPLAGVLYNEQFF.

This clonotype was seen at least ten times. The chain is built from TRBV7-2 and TRBJ1-4; D is ambiguous. The V end was cut by 2 bases, the J end by 0 bases, with 10 bases between. Germline CDR1 SGHTA, CDR2 FQGNSA. The CDR3 loop spans 16 amino acids. CDR3 region: CASSLIGSTTNEKLFF. The CDR3 nucleotides read TGTGCCAGCAGCTTAATAGGCAGTACAACTAATGAAAAACTGTTTTTT.

The chain employs TRBV28 and TRBJ1-3, with 7 bases fitting TRBD1. The CDR3 spans 14 residues. The germline gives CDR1 MDHEN, CDR2 SYDVKM. V shed 5 bases, J shed 7 bases, and the junction held 8 bases outside the gene matches. The CDR3 nucleotides read TGTGCCAGCAGTATGGGACAGCAGAGGAACACCATATATTTT. Residues: CASSMGQQRNTIYF.

The gene calls are TRBV29-1 and TRBJ2-5, with 8 bases matching TRBD2. V gave up 5 bases and J gave up 5 bases; unmatched junction bases: 4. CDR1 is SQVTM, CDR2 ANQGSEA, per germline. There are 12 residues in the CDR3. The CDR3 DNA follows: TGCAGCGTTACGGGAGGGACGGAGACCCAGTACTTC. It codes for CSVTGGTETQYF.

Many counts were recorded for this clonotype. The chain couples TRBV7-2 to TRBJ2-3; D is tentatively TRBD1 or TRBD2 (6 bases each). The CDR3 extends over 14 amino acids. Germline lookup yields CDR1 SGHTA and CDR2 FQGNSA. V was shortened by 5 bases and J by 1 base, with 10 bases between the two germline ends. CDR3 amino acids: CASSRGARTDTQYF. CDR3 DNA sequence: TGTGCCAGCAGCAGGGGGGCTCGCACAGATACGCAGTATTTT.

This clonotype was counted at least ten times. The V gene is TRBV7-2, the J gene TRBJ2-1; D possibly corresponds to TRBD2 (7 bases). V was cut by 5 bases and J by 4 bases, with 24 bases left in between. The CDR3 spans 18 residues. Germline V CDR1 and CDR2: SGHTA, FQGNSA. Written as DNA, the CDR3 is TGTGCCAGCAGCCAATTGGGAGGGGGGGGCCCTCGGTACAATGAGCAGTTCTTC. Translating it yields CASSQLGGGGPRYNEQFF.

This clonotype was detected ten times or more. V usage is TRBV12-3 or TRBV12-4 and J usage is TRBJ1-4; D remains unclear. This CDR3 region has 11 residues. The V end lost 6 bases, the J end lost 6 bases, and 5 bases lay between the germline ends. CDR3 coding DNA: TGTGCCAGCAGACAAGATGAAAAACTGTTTTTT. This sequence encodes CASRQDEKLFF.

The chain is built from TRBV28 and TRBJ2-1; 11 positions match TRBD2. This CDR3 is 16 amino acids long. V trimming: 6 bases; J trimming: 8 bases; junction bases outside the gene matches: 12. Germline-derived CDR1 and CDR2 are MDHEN and SYDVKM. CDR3 sequence (DNA): TGTGCCAGCAGGTCTAGCGGGGGGCGGGTCATGCATGAGCAGTTCTTC. Its protein is CASRSSGGRVMHEQFF.

This clonotype came up a few times. The chain is built from TRBV12-3 or TRBV12-4 and TRBJ2-7, with TRBD1 identical over 7 bases. V was clipped by 6 bases and J by 5 bases; unmatched bases: 7. This CDR3 is built from 13 residues. In DNA, the CDR3 is TGTGCCAGCAGGCCGACAGGGATCCACGAGCAGTACTTC. Its protein is CASRPTGIHEQYF.

The rearrangement uses TRBV28 and TRBJ2-7; 7 bases agree with TRBD1. The ends lost 4 bases at V and 3 bases at J; junction bases unmatched: 6. Germline V gene sequence: CDR1 MDHEN, CDR2 SYDVKM. The CDR3 is 14 amino acids. The CDR3 region has the DNA TGTGCCAGCAGTTCGGGACAGAAGATCTACGAGCAGTACTTC. This gives the protein CASSSGQKIYEQYF.

The gene calls are TRBV6-6 and TRBJ2-6, with D hard to call. The V gene lost 0 bases and the J gene lost 0 bases, with 6 bases spanning the gap. The CDR3 is made up of 16 amino acids. CDR1 MNHNY and CDR2 SVGAGI come from the germline V gene (reference sequence). This CDR3 is CASSYSRGSGANVLTF. As DNA, the CDR3 is TGTGCCAGCAGTTACTCGCGTGGCTCTGGGGCCAACGTCCTGACTTTC.

The chain has TRBV12-3 or TRBV12-4 and TRBJ2-3; 7 bases match TRBD2. CDR3 size: 16 residues. Trimming cost V 5 bases and J 2 bases; bases outside gene matches: 10. For the CDR3, the DNA is TGTGCCAGCAGTCCCCACGGGGGGTTCAACACAGATACGCAGTATTTT. Translating it yields CASSPHGGFNTDTQYF.

This clonotype was seen repeatedly, ten times or more. The chain combines TRBV7-9 with TRBJ1-3; no clear D gene. Germline assignment: CDR1 SEHNR and CDR2 FQNEAQ (reference sequence). Trimming pared 1 base from V and 4 bases from J, leaving 8 bases between. This CDR3 spans 14 amino acids. The CDR3 nucleotides are TGTGCCAGCAGCTTAGAGTTTTCGGGAAACACCATATATTTT. It translates to CASSLEFSGNTIYF.

There are many counts of this clonotype. V and J are TRBV28 and TRBJ2-7; D call uncertain. V was shortened by 4 bases and J by 3 bases, with 13 bases between the two germline ends. This CDR3 contains 14 residues. CDR1 and CDR2 (germline): MDHEN, SYDVKM. CDR3 region: CASSSPTYLYEQYF. CDR3 sequence (DNA): TGTGCCAGCAGTTCACCAACGTACCTCTACGAGCAGTACTTC.

V and J are TRBV20-1 and TRBJ1-1; no clear D. V dropped 0 bases and J dropped 1 base, with 6 bases sitting between them. Germline assignment: CDR1 DFQATT and CDR2 SNEGSKA (reference sequence). The CDR3 consists of 13 residues. DNA of the CDR3: TGCAGTGCTAGAGATTGGGGGAACACTGAAGCTTTCTTT. Translating gives CSARDWGNTEAFF.

This clonotype was picked up many times. The chain recombines TRBV7-9 with TRBJ1-4; D unresolved. V lost 1 base and J lost 0, with 6 bases in between. This CDR3 comprises 15 residues. CDR1 is SEHNR and CDR2 is FQNEAQ in the germline V gene (reference sequence). For the CDR3, the DNA is TGTGCCAGCAGCTTAGGAGAAGCAACTAATGAAAAACTGTTTTTT. This gives the protein CASSLGEATNEKLFF.

The chain combines TRBV7-9 with TRBJ1-1; D might be TRBD1 (5 bases). The length of the CDR3 is 14 residues. Germline V gene lookup returns CDR1 SEHNR and CDR2 FQNEAQ (reference sequence). V lost 9 bases and J lost 0, with 14 bases in between. The CDR3 bases are TGTGCCAGTTGGATGGGGGGAATGAACACTGAAGCTTTCTTT. Residues: CASWMGGMNTEAFF. The full variable domain, its missing parts supplied by reference TRBV7-9 and TRBJ1-1, is DTGVSQNPRHKITKRGQNVTFRCDPISEHNRLYWYRQTLGQGPEFLTYFQNEAQLEKSRLLSDRFSAERPKGSFSTLEIQRTEQGDSAMYLCASWMGGMNTEAFFGQGTRLTVV.

Ten or more counts support this clonotype. The chain recombines TRBV7-3 with TRBJ1-2, with a tentative D call TRBD1 (6 bases). The CDR3 runs to 14 residues. The V gene lost 1 base and the J gene lost 5 bases, with 11 bases spanning the gap. From germline, CDR1 is SGHTA and CDR2 FQGTGA. The DNA of the CDR3 is TGTGCCAGCAGCTTAAAACAGGGAACTTATGGCTACACCTTC. Translation gives CASSLKQGTYGYTF. Filled out from reference TRBV7-3 and TRBJ1-2, the complete variable domain reads GAGVSQTPSNKVTEKGKYVELRCDPISGHTALYWYRQSLGQGPEFLIYFQGTGAADDSGLPNDRFFAVRPEGSVSTLKIQRTERGDSAVYLCASSLKQGTYGYTFGSGTRLTVV.

The chain recombines TRBV19 with TRBJ1-2, with D unresolved. The CDR3 is made up of 13 amino acids. CDR1 LNHDA and CDR2 SQIVND come from the germline V gene (reference sequence). Deletions cut 0 bases from V and 3 bases from J, with 5 bases between. As DNA, the CDR3 is TGTGCCAGTAGTATAGATCGAGACTATGGCTACACCTTC. It yields the protein CASSIDRDYGYTF.